This T cell receptor (beta chain) appears in the sequencing data of a study of T cells after yellow fever vaccination. Study results and limitations: Clones from primary vaccination mostly reappeared after the booster (approximately 95% CD4, approximately 86% CD8). Abundant clonotypes from the bulk population could get into FACS-sorted repertoires as contaminants.

This clonotype was counted between two and nine times. No antigen is known for it. TCRdb reprocessed the 5' RACE reads via MiXCR and lists one record per CDR3 protein. The sample contains a few hundred thousand distinct CDR3 sequences, roughly 8.3% of which appear only once. Germline-derived CDR1 and CDR2 are LGHNT and FRNRAP. The CDR3 runs to 13 residues. V lost 9 bases, J lost 2 bases, and 12 bases lay in between. This rearrangement joins TRBV12-5 to TRBJ2-3; either TRBD1 or TRBD2 may fit D (5 bases each). The source of this sequence is a young man who received the YFV17D yellow fever vaccine. This specimen consisted of PBMCs, obtained about 41 days after the first yellow fever vaccination. The CDR3: CASSRGATDTQYF. CDR3 coding DNA: TGTGCTAGCTCGAGGGGAGCCACAGATACGCAGTATTTT.